This entry is about one TCR beta chain. The antigen is undetermined. The data originate from a study of beta chain features in type 1 diabetes. This CDR3 region has 11 residues. Trimming left V 6 bases short and J 8 bases short, with 13 bases between. Germline lookup yields CDR1 SQVTM and CDR2 ANQGSEA. Post-sort purity exceeded 98% for all sorted populations. As every portion of the isolated RNA was reverse transcribed, the sequencing read expressed TCRB transcripts. Clones were sequenced by immunoSEQ multiplex PCR, and TCRdb holds only the in-frame ones, with some missing. Here the sample spans fewer than 250,000 clones, around an eighth being singletons. General study points: Short templates might get an advantage during PCR, and this would be equal in patients and controls. Moderate but significant shortening of TCRB CDR3s was recorded in all four CD4+ subsets from Type 1 diabetes patients.

The chain couples TRBV29-1 to TRBJ1-2; D is ambiguous. The receptor's source is a woman in her 40s in good health. The sample was naive CD4+ T cells from blood. The DNA for the CDR3 is TGCAGCGTACTGGGCGAACGGGGCTACACCTTC. This translates into CSVLGERGYTF.